Listed here is a single TCR beta chain. Its antigen remains unknown. CDR1 and CDR2 from the germline V gene are SGHKS and YYEKEE (reference sequence). Trimming took 2 bases from V and 0 from J, leaving 15 bases between them. The CDR3 contains 17 residues. The sample originates from a study of shared clonotypes between healthy human individuals. Study-level results: Apart from blood, nothing was sampled; tissue repertoires likely differ. Across a few donors, naive CD4 shared around 5.1%, naive CD8 more than 3%, memory CD4 2% to 2.5%, memory CD8 more than 0.35%.

CD4+ cells were split into CD45RA+ naive and CD45RA-negative memory subsets. The test was conducted at deep level. TCRdb's copy holds only in-frame clones and misses some; the assay was immunoSEQ multiplex PCR. The sample has more than 2,000,000 clones, around 94% seen once; the top ten hold around 0.14%. The TCR comes from a man younger than 30 in good health. The sample was naive CD4+ T cells sorted from blood. Described subset: CD45RA+ positively selected. V and J are TRBV5-5 and TRBJ1-3; tentative D call: TRBD1 (5 bases). CDR3 in DNA: TGTGCCAGCAGCTTTGGGGCCACGGCAGTCTCTGGAAACACCATATATTTT. Its protein product is CASSFGATAVSGNTIYF.